This is a list of T cell receptor beta chains from one sample in a study of prognosis after radiotherapy for stage I lung cancer. TCRdb analysed the multiplex PCR reads with MiXCR anew, one entry per CDR3 protein. In the table there are under 20,000 distinct CDR3 sequences, roughly 40% of which are singletons. Sequenced material: PBMCs, taken before or after stereotactic body radiation therapy (not recorded which). These receptors originate from a donor aged 50 or older with non-small cell lung cancer. The CDR3 runs from the conserved cysteine through the conserved F or W. D genes are given only for firm matches. Clone size is not always given. Where it is, it says once, few, many or a class for expanded clones.

j_gene,abundance,d_gene,v_gene,CDR3aa,CDR3nt
TRBJ2-3,few,TRBD2,TRBV25-1,CASSARTSGGNTDTQYF,TGTGCCAGCAGTGCAAGGACTAGCGGGGGAAACACAGATACGCAGTATTTT
TRBJ1-4,many,.,TRBV19,CASRPGETFNEKLFF,TGTGCCAGTAGGCCCGGCGAGACATTTAATGAAAAACTGTTTTTT
TRBJ2-3,many,.,TRBV6-1,CASSEVPGTSTDTQYF,TGTGCCAGCAGTGAAGTTCCGGGGACGAGCACAGATACGCAGTATTTT
TRBJ1-2,many,.,TRBV4-1,CASSQEGASNYGYTF,TGCGCCAGCAGCCAAGAAGGGGCCTCTAACTATGGCTACACCTTC
TRBJ2-1,.,TRBD1,TRBV25-1,CASSGTGSSYNEQFF,TGTGCCAGCAGTGGGACAGGGAGCTCCTACAATGAGCAGTTCTTC
TRBJ1-2,once,.,TRBV6-2/TRBV6-3,CASSYMGPASGVGYTF,TGTGCCAGCAGTTACATGGGGCCCGCCAGTGGTGTAGGCTACACCTTC
TRBJ1-1,.,.,TRBV2,CAIISHPSGTEAFF,TGTGCCATCATCTCACACCCCTCGGGCACTGAAGCTTTCTTT
TRBJ2-3,once,.,TRBV2,CASRRMEQITDTQYF,TGTGCCAGCAGAAGAATGGAGCAGATCACAGATACGCAGTATTTT
TRBJ2-3,many,.,TRBV5-1,CASSLEMSDTQYF,TGCGCCAGCAGCTTGGAAATGTCAGATACGCAGTATTTT
TRBJ2-1,many,.,TRBV30,CAFSLVDNEQFF,TGTGCCTTTAGTCTAGTCGACAATGAGCAGTTCTTC
TRBJ2-1,.,TRBD2,TRBV5-1,CASSPGTSGSGEQFF,TGCGCCAGCAGCCCCGGGACTAGCGGAAGTGGTGAGCAGTTCTTC
TRBJ1-1,.,.,TRBV7-2,CASSSFGGNTEAFF,TGTGCCAGCAGCTCCTTTGGGGGGAACACTGAGGCTTTCTTT
TRBJ1-2,many,.,TRBV24-1,CATSDPDRRTHF,TGTGCCACCAGTGATCCCGACAGACGAACCCACTTC
TRBJ1-5,.,.,TRBV12-3/TRBV12-4,CASSTDLQPQHF,TGTGCCAGCAGTACTGACCTCCAGCCCCAGCATTTT
TRBJ1-2,medium-sized,.,TRBV5-1,CASSPRQGNYGYTF,TGCGCCAGCAGCCCCCGGCAGGGAAACTATGGCTACACCTTC
TRBJ2-1,.,.,TRBV12-3/TRBV12-4,CASSENKVDFF,TGTGCCAGCAGCGAGAACAAGGTAGATTTCTTT
TRBJ2-1,.,TRBD2,TRBV11-2,CASSSGGSRSYNEQFF,TGTGCCAGCAGCTCGGGCGGGAGCCGCTCCTACAATGAGCAGTTCTTC
TRBJ1-6,.,.,TRBV20-1,CSARDSGCRHDSPLHF,TGCAGTGCTAGAGATTCAGGGTGCAGGCATGATTCACCCCTCCACTTT